This passage covers 28 T cell receptor beta chains from one sample sequenced in a study of blood T cell repertoires in COVID-19. Profiling relied on immunoSEQ multiplex PCR, and the TCRdb table lists in-frame clones only, not all of them. Here the sample spans 84,000 or so clones, 80% being singletons. The specimen was peripheral blood. The receptors here all came from an elderly woman with acute or convalescent COVID-19.

J is TRBJ2-2 and V is TRBV19, with TRBD2 matching 9 bases. CDR3 length: 15 amino acids. V dropped 4 bases and J dropped 4; count of bases not matched to a gene: 4. Germline V gives CDR1 LNHDA, CDR2 SQIVND (reference sequence). CDR3 loop: CASSSSGGSTGELFF. DNA for the CDR3: TGTGCCAGTAGTAGTAGCGGGGGATCCACCGGGGAGCTGTTTTTT. The full variable domain, its missing parts supplied by reference TRBV19 and TRBJ2-2, is DGGITQSPKYLFRKEGQNVTLSCEQNLNHDAMYWYRQDPGQGLRLIYYSQIVNDFQKGDIAEGYSVSREKKESFPLTVTSAQKNPTAFYLCASSSSGGSTGELFFGEGSRLTVL.

A single count supports this clone. The rearrangement joins TRBV12-3 or TRBV12-4 to TRBJ1-2; 9 bases match TRBD1. The V and J ends lost 4 bases and 6 bases, in that order; junction bases with no gene match: 3. The length of the CDR3 is 13 residues. DNA for the CDR3: TGTGCCAGCAGTTACGGACAGGGGCATGGCTACACCTTC. This encodes CASSYGQGHGYTF.

The count of this clone is one. The gene calls are TRBV7-2 and TRBJ1-2; D is unresolved. CDR3 length: 17 amino acids. Between the trimmed V and J ends, which lost 5 bases and 0 bases, there was a span of 19 bases. Germline lookup yields CDR1 SGHTA and CDR2 FQGNSA. The CDR3 loop reads CASSTRLGQRANYGYTF. The CDR3 nucleotides read TGTGCCAGCAGCACTAGGCTAGGCCAGAGAGCTAACTATGGCTACACCTTC.

The CDR3 region has the DNA TGTGCCACCAGCAGAGTAGACAACTTCGAAGCTTTCTTT. It codes for CATSRVDNFEAFF. The V and J genes are TRBV15 and TRBJ1-1; D gene unclear. The germline V and J ends were trimmed by 1 base and 8 bases, with 11 bases remaining between them. Germline lookup yields CDR1 LNHNV and CDR2 YYDKDF (reference sequence). This CDR3 is built from 13 residues.

V gene TRBV11-2 combines with J gene TRBJ1-1; a weak D match, TRBD1 (6 bases). Per germline, CDR1 SGHAT and CDR2 FQNNGV. The CDR3 spans 16 residues. Trimming left V 5 bases short and J 1 base short, with 17 bases between. For the CDR3, the DNA is TGTGCCAGCAGCCAACCAGGGGTCGCCCGGAACACTGAAGCTTTCTTT. As protein: CASSQPGVARNTEAFF.

The CDR3 DNA reads TGTGCCAGCAGTGAAAGGGGGCCCTACAATGAGCAGTTCTTC. Amino acids: CASSERGPYNEQFF. The rearrangement joins TRBV2 to TRBJ2-1; TRBD1 matches 7 bases. CDR1 and CDR2 (germline): SNHLY, FYNNEI. There are 14 residues in the CDR3. The J segment lost 2 bases and the V segment lost 2 bases, leaving 0 bases of the junction unmatched. Based on the CDR3 plus reference TRBV2 and TRBJ2-1, the full variable domain is EPEVTQTPSHQVTQMGQEVILRCVPISNHLYFYWYRQILGQKVEFLVSFYNNEISEKSEIFDDQFSVERPDGSNFTLKIRSTKLEDSAMYFCASSERGPYNEQFFGPGTRLTVL.

This chain connects TRBV2 to TRBJ1-1; D remains unclear. This CDR3 region has 12 residues. Trimming took off 2 bases at V and 9 bases at J, with 10 bases between the two ends. In germline, CDR1 is SNHLY, CDR2 FYNNEI. The CDR3, as DNA: TGTGCCAGCAGTGAAATCGGGAATAAAGCTTTCTTT. Its translation: CASSEIGNKAFF.

This clone was seen a handful of times. The V call is TRBV10-3, the J call TRBJ2-7; 7 bases are a match to TRBD2. Germline CDR1 is ENHRY and CDR2 is SYGVKD. The length of the CDR3 is 13 residues. The trim removed 5 bases at V and 3 bases at J, leaving 4 bases unmatched. The CDR3 spells CAISLAVIYEQYF. The CDR3 DNA is TGTGCCATCAGTCTAGCGGTAATCTACGAGCAGTACTTC.

The chain recombines TRBV3-1 (or the pseudogene TRBV3-2) with TRBJ2-1, with 11 bases fitting TRBD2. The CDR3 consists of 17 residues. V shed 0 bases and J 4 bases; nucleotides not matched to a gene: 5. The germline V gene encodes CDR1 LGHDT and CDR2 YNNKEL (reference sequence). CDR3 DNA: TGTGCCAGCAGCCAAGATCGGGCTAGCGGGAGGTACAATGAGCAGTTCTTC. Translated: CASSQDRASGRYNEQFF.

The chain employs TRBV2 and TRBJ1-1; D unresolved. Trimming took 6 bases from V and 4 from J, leaving 15 bases between them. The germline V gene has CDR1 SNHLY and CDR2 FYNNEI. The CDR3 spans 14 residues. The CDR3 protein is CASSSGRGPTEAFF. The CDR3 coding sequence is TGTGCCAGCAGCTCAGGTCGCGGGCCCACTGAAGCTTTCTTT.

The rearrangement links TRBV19 to TRBJ2-5, with D possibly matching TRBD1 (6 bases). In germline, CDR1 is LNHDA, CDR2 SQIVND (reference sequence). Deletions cut 4 bases from V and 4 bases from J, with 10 bases between. The CDR3 has 13 residues. The CDR3 DNA reads as TGTGCCAGTAGTACAGGGGCGGGAGAGACCCAGTACTTC. Translation: CASSTGAGETQYF.

This clone was picked up one time. The V call is TRBV2, the J call TRBJ2-7; 10 bases agree with TRBD1. V gave up 10 bases and J gave up 12 bases; unmatched junction bases: 12. This CDR3 region has 12 residues. CDR1 SNHLY and CDR2 FYNNEI come from the germline V gene. The CDR3 loop reads CANRDRGPVMYF. The CDR3 DNA is TGTGCCAACCGAGACAGGGGGCCCGTGATGTACTTC.

The chain is built from TRBV2 and TRBJ2-2; 10 bases are shared with TRBD1. The CDR3 extends over 14 amino acids. The germline V gene encodes CDR1 SNHLY and CDR2 FYNNEI. V lost 6 bases and J lost 7; bases outside the gene matches: 5. CDR3 residues: CASSRQGAGGELFF. CDR3 sequence (DNA): TGTGCCAGCAGCCGACAGGGGGCGGGCGGGGAGCTGTTTTTT.

This clone appeared a single time. The rearrangement links TRBV29-1 to TRBJ2-5; D unresolved. V dropped 6 bases and J dropped 1 base, with 9 bases sitting between them. Germline assignment: CDR1 SQVTM and CDR2 ANQGSEA. The CDR3 consists of 12 residues. For the CDR3, the DNA is TGCAGCGTCAGTGGAGTCCAAGAGACCCAGTACTTC. Residues: CSVSGVQETQYF.

J is TRBJ1-1 and V is TRBV3-1 (or the pseudogene TRBV3-2), with D uncertain. The CDR3 runs 14 residues. V gave up 0 bases and J gave up 1 base, with 6 bases separating them. Per germline, CDR1 LGHDT and CDR2 YNNKEL (reference sequence). CDR3: CASSQDLRNTEAFF. In DNA form, the CDR3 reads TGTGCCAGCAGCCAAGATCTTAGGAACACTGAAGCTTTCTTT.

The CDR3 region is CASSVSVSTGELFF. DNA of the CDR3: TGTGCCAGCAGCGTTTCGGTTTCCACCGGGGAGCTGTTTTTT. This chain uses TRBV7-2 with TRBJ2-2; D is undetermined. V lost 5 bases, J lost 4 bases, and 11 bases lay in between. This CDR3 region has 14 residues. From germline, CDR1 is SGHTA and CDR2 FQGNSA.

The chain carries TRBV10-3 and TRBJ2-1, with D perhaps TRBD1 (6 bases). The CDR3 is 11 residues long. The ends were cut back, 11 bases at V and 6 bases at J, with 11 bases in the middle. Germline CDR1 reads ENHRY; CDR2 reads SYGVKD. CDR3 DNA sequence: TGTGCCCTCGGACAGTTCAATGAGCAGTTCTTC. Translated, it gives CALGQFNEQFF.

CDR3 protein: CASSLDRGTYNEQFF. DNA of the CDR3: TGTGCCAGCAGTCTGGACAGGGGTACCTACAATGAGCAGTTCTTC. The chain joins TRBV6-5 to TRBJ2-1; TRBD1 agrees at 9 bases. CDR1 is MNHEY, CDR2 SVGAGI, per germline. V gave up 5 bases and J gave up 2 bases; unmatched junction bases: 4. CDR3 size: 15 residues.

The rearrangement links TRBV6-6 to TRBJ2-7, with TRBD2 matching 10 bases. With V trimmed by 2 bases and J by 4 bases, 5 bases remained unmatched. This CDR3 spans 15 amino acids. Germline assignment: CDR1 MNHNY and CDR2 SVGAGI (reference sequence). CDR3 region: CASSYIAGGPYEQYF. In nucleotides, the CDR3 is TGTGCCAGCAGTTACATAGCGGGGGGACCATACGAGCAGTACTTC.

On this clone itself: The junction departs from the called germline gene at one end, perhaps through a read error. V and J are TRBV27 and TRBJ2-7; 9 nucleotides align to TRBD1. This CDR3 contains 11 residues. CDR1 MNHEY and CDR2 SMNVEV come from the germline V gene (reference sequence). CDR3 residues: CASSSQGAQHF. The CDR3, as DNA: TGTGCCAGCAGTTCACAGGGGGCACAGCACTTC.

This clone occurred a few times. The chain couples TRBV5-4 to TRBJ1-1; no firm D call. CDR3 length: 12 residues. V was clipped by 0 bases and J by 10 bases, with 10 bases between them. Germline assignment: CDR1 SGHNT and CDR2 YYREEE (reference sequence). CDR3 bases: TGTGCCAGCAGCTTGGACAGCTTCCGAGCTTTCTTT. As protein: CASSLDSFRAFF. The full variable domain, its missing parts supplied by reference TRBV5-4 and TRBJ1-1, is ETGVTQSPTHLIKTRGQQVTLRCSSQSGHNTVSWYQQALGQGPQFIFQYYREEENGRGNFPPRFSGLQFPNYSSELNVNALELDDSALYLCASSLDSFRAFFGQGTRLTVV.

The chain has TRBV5-1 and TRBJ2-6, with D maybe TRBD1 (5 bases). The V gene lost 0 bases and the J gene lost 0 bases, with 7 bases spanning the gap. The CDR3 has 16 amino acids. CDR1 is SGHRS, CDR2 YFSETQ, per germline. In nucleotides, the CDR3 is TGCGCCAGCAGCTTGGGACAGATCTCTGGGGCCAACGTCCTGACTTTC. The encoded protein is CASSLGQISGANVLTF.

The CDR3 is CASSSDSSGDSVLFF. CDR3 nucleotides: TGTGCCAGCAGCTCTGATTCGAGCGGAGACTCCGTGCTGTTTTTT. The chain is built from TRBV7-2 and TRBJ2-2; tentative D call: TRBD2 (5 bases). The CDR3 consists of 15 residues. Germline CDR1 and CDR2: SGHTA and FQGNSA. Trimming stripped 4 bases from V and 13 bases from J, with 22 bases between.

The V and J genes are TRBV18 and TRBJ2-5, with D maybe TRBD1 (6 bases). V dropped 3 bases and J dropped 5 bases, with 13 bases sitting between them. Germline V gives CDR1 KGHSH, CDR2 LQKENI. CDR3 length: 14 residues. The CDR3 protein is CASSPRTVGETQYF. The CDR3 DNA sequence: TGTGCCAGCTCACCTAGGACAGTAGGGGAGACCCAGTACTTC.

J is TRBJ1-2 and V is TRBV10-3; 12 bases agree with TRBD1. In germline, CDR1 is ENHRY, CDR2 SYGVKD. The junction had 5 bases not matched to a gene; V was cut back by 6 bases and J by 6 bases. The CDR3 loop spans 14 amino acids. For the CDR3, the DNA is TGTGCCATCAGCTTCGGGACAGGGGGCGATGGCTACACCTTC. Its protein product is CAISFGTGGDGYTF.

The chain has TRBV18 and TRBJ1-5; 10 nucleotides match TRBD1. This CDR3 region has 17 residues. Trimming at V came to 5 bases and at J to 0 bases, leaving 7 bases not matched to a gene. Germline CDR1 and CDR2: KGHSH and LQKENI. This chain's CDR3 is CASSSGTGDHSNQPQHF. The DNA of the CDR3 is TGTGCCAGCTCATCGGGGACAGGGGATCATAGCAATCAGCCCCAGCATTTT.

V usage is TRBV5-6 and J usage is TRBJ1-2; tentative D call: TRBD1 (5 bases). CDR3 size: 13 residues. The germline V and J ends were trimmed by 1 base and 3 bases, with 7 bases remaining between them. Germline V gene lookup returns CDR1 SGHDT and CDR2 YYEEEE. The CDR3 sequence is CASSLTGDYGYTF. The CDR3 nucleotides read TGTGCCAGCAGCTTGACGGGGGACTATGGCTACACCTTC.

The CDR3 coding sequence is TGTGCCAGCACAGCGGGAGATCGCGGCACAGATACGCAGTATTTT. It yields the protein CASTAGDRGTDTQYF. The chain couples TRBV7-9 to TRBJ2-3; TRBD2 matches 8 bases. The germline CDR1 and CDR2 sequences are SEHNR and FQNEAQ (reference sequence). Trimming at V came to 7 bases and at J to 1 base, leaving 7 bases not matched to a gene. The CDR3 has 15 residues.